This note documents a single T cell receptor beta chain sequence. Its matching antigen is unknown. Deletions cut 6 bases from V and 8 bases from J, with 14 bases between. The CDR3 is 12 amino acids. Germline V gene sequence: CDR1 SNHLY, CDR2 FYNNEI. The sample is drawn from a study of cytomegalovirus exposure and HLA in healthy donors. Looking at the study overall: Earlier results showed roughly 120 million unique TCR beta sequences derived from roughly 180 million T cells.

Regarding the study as a whole: Clonal expansion, a later analysis showed, was greater in HLA-associated TCR beta chains than in equally common others. Reportedly, HLA-A and HLA-B alleles of most subjects were accurately predicted from TCR beta.

The PCR made use of 60 Vbeta and 13 Jbeta primers. Using immunoSEQ multiplex PCR, the repertoire was profiled, and TCRdb retains in-frame clones only, with some absent. The sample gives roughly 150,000 clones, 82% of which show up once; approximately 5.7% is in the top ten. The chain employs TRBV2 and TRBJ2-7; the D gene is possibly TRBD2 (5 bases). Sample: PBMCs. The receptor was derived from a young man in good health and CMV-seropositive. The CDR3, as DNA: TGTGCCAGCAGGGACTTCGTGGTACAGCAGTACTTC. It translates to CASRDFVVQQYF.